The T cell receptor (beta chain) described here comes from a study of control samples from healthy donors and cancer patients. This CDR3 spans 17 amino acids. J gave up 7 bases and V 5 bases, and 12 bases lay outside the gene matches. Germline V CDR1 and CDR2: MNHEY, SMNVEV (reference sequence). The table came from immunoSEQ multiplex PCR; TCRdb's copy has only in-frame clones and leaves some out. The table lists tens of thousands of clones, around 95% of them singletons. Material for sequencing was blood. The rearrangement joins TRBV27 to TRBJ1-5; 12 bases map to TRBD1. This TCR derives from a man between 25 and 39 years old in good health. CDR3 in amino acids: CASSRTGTGGAGQPQHF. The CDR3 DNA reads TGTGCCAGCAGTAGAACCGGGACAGGGGGCGCGGGGCAGCCCCAGCATTTT.